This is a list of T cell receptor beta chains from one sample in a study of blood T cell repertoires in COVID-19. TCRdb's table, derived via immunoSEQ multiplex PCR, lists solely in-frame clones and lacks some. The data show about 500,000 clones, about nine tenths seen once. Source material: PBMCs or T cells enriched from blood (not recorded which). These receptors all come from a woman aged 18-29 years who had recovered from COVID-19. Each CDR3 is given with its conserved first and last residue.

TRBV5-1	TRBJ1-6	CASSSWDREDSPLHF
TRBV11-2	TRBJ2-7	CASSFRGSGYEQYF
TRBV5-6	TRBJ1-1	CASSPIGGSGTEAFF
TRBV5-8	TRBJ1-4	CASSLSGSEKLFF
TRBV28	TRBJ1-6	CASSTRDRDVFYYNSPLHF
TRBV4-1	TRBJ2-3	CASSQVGAPVAQYF
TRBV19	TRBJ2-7	CASSEQGYSYEQYF
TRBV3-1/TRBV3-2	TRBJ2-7	CASSPLGGAISYEQYF
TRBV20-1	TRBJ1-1	CSVSSGQGRAFF
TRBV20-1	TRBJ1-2	CSFQGAHGYTF
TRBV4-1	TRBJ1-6	CASSFGAGQNSPLHF
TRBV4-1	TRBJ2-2	CASRVKAGNTGELFF
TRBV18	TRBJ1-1	CASSGISGEGEAFF
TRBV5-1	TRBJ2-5	CASSSGGGRETQYF
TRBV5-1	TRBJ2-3	CASSESWDSDTQYF
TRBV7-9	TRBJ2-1	CASSLRSQAGGLEQFF
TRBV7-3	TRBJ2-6	CASSPSPFSSGANVLTF
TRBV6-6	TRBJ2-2	CASSFLAGGNTGELFF
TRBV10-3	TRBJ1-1	CAISEPGQGGTEAFF
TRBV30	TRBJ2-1	CAWSAISGGNEQFF
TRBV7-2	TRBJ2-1	CASSFRKAGGGEQFF
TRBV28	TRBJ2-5	CASSFTSRGETQYF
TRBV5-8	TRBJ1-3	CASSPPGGRSGNTIYF
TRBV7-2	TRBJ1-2	CASSSGGRYYGYTF
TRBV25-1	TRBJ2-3	CASSDPRRGGRTDTQYF
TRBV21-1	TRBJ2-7	CASSNGIIQAHEQYF
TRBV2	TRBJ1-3	CASSRDSSGNTIYF
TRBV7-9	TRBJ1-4	CASSSPSEGQFF
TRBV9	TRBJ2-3	CASSVGSGTGTDTQYF
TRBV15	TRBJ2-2	CATTRGNTGELFF
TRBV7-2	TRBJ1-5	CASSLARDQPQHF
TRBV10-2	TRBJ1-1	CASVVEGVNTEAFF
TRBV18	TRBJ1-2	CASSPTGGIYGYTF
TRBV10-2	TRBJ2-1	CASSESRGGGPLPYNEQFF
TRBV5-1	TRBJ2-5	CASSSLTSGGQETQYF
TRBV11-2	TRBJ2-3	CASSRRGTGGPDTQYF
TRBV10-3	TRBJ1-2	CAISEELVRQGDGYTF
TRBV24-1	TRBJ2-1	CATSDRTSGALREQFF
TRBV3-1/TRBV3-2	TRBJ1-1	CASSRGGGTEAFF
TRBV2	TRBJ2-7	CASSEDRGTYEQYF
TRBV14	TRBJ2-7	CASSQVGGPSGEQYF
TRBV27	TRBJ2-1	CASSPPGTGDIGSYNEQFF
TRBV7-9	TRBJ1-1	CASSLGQGIYWPTEAFF
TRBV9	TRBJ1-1	CASSVVSAGEAFF
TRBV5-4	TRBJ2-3	CASMGGPRIDTQYF
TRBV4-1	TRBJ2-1	CASSQDAPSGGELIYKNEQFF
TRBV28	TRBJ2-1	CASSAITGTGLNEQFF
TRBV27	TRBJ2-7	CASSVRLDSSEQYF
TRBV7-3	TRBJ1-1	CASSLNQDYTEAFF
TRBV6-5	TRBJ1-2	CASSYFGTGYTF
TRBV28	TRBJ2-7	CASSFQLAGGPYEQYF
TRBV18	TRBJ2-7	CASSQTYEQYF